A single TCR beta chain is shown here with its context. Its antigen specificity is not known. Base qualities are not recorded, but no much larger clone differs from it by a single base. From the germline V gene (reference sequence), CDR1 is LNHDA and CDR2 is SQIVND. Including the terminal cysteine and phenylalanine, the CDR3 comprises 14 residues. This entry keeps only the CDR3 DNA: 42 bases, framed from base 1. V and J are trimmed by 4 bases and 5 bases, and the gene matches miss 7 bases of the junction. Library preparation used RT-PCR. The reads were generated on a NextSeq 550. Through fastp at Q25 and MiXCR, TCRdb rebuilt clones from the public reads, retaining in-frame beta chains. Identical CDR3 proteins give one entry, which carries the most common genes and DNA. The sample table lists 200,000 to 250,000 distinct CDR3 sequences, 13% to 15% of them with a count of one. Around 10% of the sample goes to the ten largest clones.

These data belong to a study of patients and donors after allogeneic stem cell transplantation (TCRdb year 2020). The rearranged segments are TRBV19 and TRBJ2-7, with 8 middle bases fitting TRBD1. Sequencing used blood, either unsorted or a sorted T cell fraction (not recorded which). The sequence derives from a human donor who was either an allogeneic HSCT recipient or a stem cell or donor lymphocyte infusion donor (not recorded which). It is not recorded whose cells these are; they may come from a transplant donor. The nucleotide sequence reads TGTGCCAGTAGTAAAGGACAGGGAGACCACGAGCAGTACTTC. This gives the protein CASSKGQGDHEQYF.